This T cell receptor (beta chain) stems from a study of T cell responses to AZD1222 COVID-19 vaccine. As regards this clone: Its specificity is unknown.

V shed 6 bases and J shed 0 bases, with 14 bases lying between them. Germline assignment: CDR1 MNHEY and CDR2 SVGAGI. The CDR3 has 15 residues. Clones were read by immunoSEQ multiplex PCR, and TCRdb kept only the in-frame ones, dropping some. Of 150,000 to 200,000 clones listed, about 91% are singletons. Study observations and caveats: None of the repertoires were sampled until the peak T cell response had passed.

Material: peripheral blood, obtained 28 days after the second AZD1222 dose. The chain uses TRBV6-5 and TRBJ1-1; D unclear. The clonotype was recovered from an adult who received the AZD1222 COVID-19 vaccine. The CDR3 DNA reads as TGTGCCAGCAGCCGCGAAGGGCAGGTGAACACTGAAGCTTTCTTT. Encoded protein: CASSREGQVNTEAFF.